This T cell receptor (beta chain) came from a study of T cells in Graves' hyperthyroidism and ophthalmopathy. Study-level background: Any treatment followed the collection of peripheral blood at initial diagnosis.

Amplified TCR beta CDR3 regions came from RNA transcripts. The study used the HTBI primer set for a first-round RT-PCR of the TCR CDR3. Using its own MiXCR run on the multiplex PCR reads, TCRdb lists one record per CDR3 protein. Here the sample spans around 500,000 distinct CDR3 sequences, approximately 23% being singletons. Clinical symptoms, serum thyroxine, TRAb, thyroid ultrasound and orbital computed tomography established diagnosis. Germline V gene lookup returns CDR1 MDHEN and CDR2 SYDVKM. This CDR3 contains 15 residues. V dropped 4 bases and J dropped 4 bases, with 15 bases sitting between them. This clonotype has a count of ten or more.

Sequencing was carried out using blood. The chain carries TRBV28 and TRBJ2-3, with D perhaps TRBD1 or TRBD2 (5 bases each). The clonotype was recovered from a woman between 70 and 85 years old with Graves' ophthalmopathy. CDR3 residues: CASSSGRVAADTQYF. CDR3 in DNA: TGTGCCAGCAGTTCGGGACGGGTCGCCGCAGATACGCAGTATTTT.